The next 7 T cell receptor beta chains were all read from a single sample in a study of response to subunit inactivated influenza vaccine. TCRdb recomputed calls from the RT-PCR reads with MiXCR, one row per CDR3 protein. The profile shows around 710,000 distinct CDR3 sequences, around 14% of them singletons. The material sequenced was PBMCs from blood, taken approximately 15 days before vaccination. The receptors stem from a man aged 50 to 60 who received an inactivated influenza vaccine.

This clonotype was seen a few times. The rearrangement uses TRBV5-1 and TRBJ2-3; 8 bases agree with TRBD2. Germline CDR1 and CDR2: SGHRS and YFSETQ. Trimming took 1 base from V and 6 from J; bases not matched to a gene: 4. The CDR3 is 14 amino acids. CDR3 nucleotides: TGCGCCAGCAGCTTGAACGGGGGGGCGGATACGCAGTATTTT. Translated, it gives CASSLNGGADTQYF.

This clonotype was seen a handful of times. The CDR3 sequence: CASSLDFKNIQYF. CDR3 in DNA: TGTGCCAGCAGCCTCGACTTTAAAAACATTCAGTACTTC. This chain joins TRBV7-3 and TRBJ2-4; D gene ambiguous. Trimming removed 5 bases from V and 4 bases from J, with 9 bases in between. Germline V lookup: CDR1 SGHTA, CDR2 FQGTGA. The CDR3 runs to 13 residues.

This clonotype was found many times. The chain joins TRBV2 to TRBJ1-1; D is unclear. The CDR3 covers 11 residues. Trimming pared 3 bases from V and 6 bases from J, leaving 5 bases between. CDR1 and CDR2 from the germline V gene are SNHLY and FYNNEI. CDR3 coding DNA: TGTGCCAGCAGTGAGATCTCTGAAGCTTTCTTT. Translating it yields CASSEISEAFF.

This clonotype showed up just a few times. This CDR3 reads CSARGSGRGRAYFDEQFF. CDR3 sequence (DNA): TGCAGTGCTAGAGGGTCTGGTAGGGGGAGGGCTTATTTCGATGAGCAGTTCTTC. This chain uses TRBV20-1 with TRBJ2-1, with a possible D match to TRBD2 (7 bases). This CDR3 region has 18 residues. CDR1 and CDR2 from the germline V gene are DFQATT and SNEGSKA (reference sequence). Trimming took 1 base from V and 8 from J, leaving 27 bases between them.

This clonotype came up a few times. The chain employs TRBV29-1 and TRBJ1-1; D is possibly TRBD1 (5 bases). The CDR3 consists of 13 residues. Between the trimmed V and J ends, which lost 4 bases and 1 base, there was a span of 10 bases. The germline V gene has CDR1 SQVTM and CDR2 ANQGSEA. In DNA form, the CDR3 reads TGCAGCGTTGTTGGGGCAGGGAACACTGAAGCTTTCTTT. Its protein is CSVVGAGNTEAFF. The full variable domain, its missing parts supplied by reference TRBV29-1 and TRBJ1-1, is SAVISQKPSRDICQRGTSLTIQCQVDSQVTMMFWYRQQPGQSLTLIATANQGSEATYESGFVIDKFPISRPNLTFSTLTVSNMSPEDSSIYLCSVVGAGNTEAFFGQGTRLTVV.

This chain connects TRBV7-3 to TRBJ2-5; 8 bases align to TRBD2. Germline CDR1 and CDR2: SGHTA and FQGTGA. The trim removed 5 bases at V and 5 bases at J, leaving 7 bases unmatched. This CDR3 is 14 amino acids long. CDR3 protein: CASSRAGVSETQYF. DNA for the CDR3: TGTGCCAGCAGCCGAGCGGGAGTATCGGAGACCCAGTACTTC.

The chain has TRBV12-3 or TRBV12-4 and TRBJ2-3; D call uncertain. V was pared by 0 bases and J by 6 bases, with 10 bases between. This CDR3 contains 14 residues. For the CDR3, the DNA is TGTGCCAGCAGTTTAGCGCTAGGTTCCGATACGCAGTATTTT. Its translation: CASSLALGSDTQYF.